This T cell receptor beta chain is drawn from a study of T cell responses to AZD1222 COVID-19 vaccine. The length of the CDR3 is 15 residues. TCRdb's copy holds only in-frame clones and misses some; the assay was immunoSEQ multiplex PCR. The sample shows more than 90,000 clones, around 87% of them seen only once. Sample: peripheral blood, taken 28 days after the second AZD1222 dose. The receptor was derived from an adult who received the AZD1222 COVID-19 vaccine. This chain links TRBV21-1 with TRBJ2-7; TRBD1, the table's D call, was not compared with the DNA. TRBV21-1 constitutes a pseudogene. CDR3 DNA sequence: TGTGCCCCCACCAGAGCCGGGACAGCTATGGGCGAGCAGTACTTC. It yields the protein CAPTRAGTAMGEQYF.